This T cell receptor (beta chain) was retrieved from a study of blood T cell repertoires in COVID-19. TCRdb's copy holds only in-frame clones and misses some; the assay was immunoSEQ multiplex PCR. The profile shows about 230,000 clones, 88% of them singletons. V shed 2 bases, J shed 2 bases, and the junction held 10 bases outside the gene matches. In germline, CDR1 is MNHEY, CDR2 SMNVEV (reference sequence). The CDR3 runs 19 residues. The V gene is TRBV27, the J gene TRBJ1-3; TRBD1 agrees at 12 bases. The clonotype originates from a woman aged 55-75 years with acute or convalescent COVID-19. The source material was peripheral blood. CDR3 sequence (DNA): TGTGCCAGCAGTTTACGGGGGACAGGGGGCCGCAATCCTGGAAACACCATATATTTT. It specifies CASSLRGTGGRNPGNTIYF.